This T cell receptor (beta chain) was profiled in a study of blood T cell repertoires in COVID-19 (TCRdb year 2020). Some background on the complete study: The collaborator samples originated in the United States, Italy and Spain and spanned the acute and convalescent phases of COVID-19. The prospective study material was composed of cDNA or gDNA derived from T cells, B-cell-depleted T cells, or PBMCs. The dataset comprised deeply sampled blood TCRbeta repertoires from subjects exposed to, actively infected with, or recovered from COVID-19. A freely available public database, intended as a resource for researchers studying the immune response to SARS-CoV-2, is where the repertoires were released. Samples came from the ongoing ImmuneRACE study (first 160 participants) plus 1,254 subjects from 6 global collaborators. A de-identified subject ID, COVID-19 status, age in years and sex were almost always included in the sample metadata. Where HLA class I and class II types were available, the types were taken from metadata supplied by the sample provider, not from assay-based typing.

TCRbeta CDR3 regions were amplified from genomic DNA by means of the immunoSEQ Assay, a bias-controlled multiplex PCR. Per the authors' processing: The number of nucleated cells in each sample was estimated from the amplification of reference gene primers within the assay. Sequence reads were collapsed and filtered to measure the absolute abundance of every unique TCRbeta CDR3 rearrangement. For each sample, productive Simpson clonality was calculated by taking the square root of Simpson's diversity index across productive rearrangements. TCRdb took this table from immuneACCESS and kept in-frame rearrangements with V and J called. Such tables lack part of the clones; where checked against another copy, unresolved V genes explain under half of the gap, and the rest is unexplained. The DNA was the basis for D and trimming; V, J and clone size are from that table. In this sample the table shows approximately 100,000 clones, 80% to 90% of which occur a single time. The top ten constitute approximately 25% of the sample.

The research as a whole found: The amount of clinical and demographic metadata varied by source and participant and was provided uncurated.

Collaborating institutions collected whole blood in K2EDTA tubes following their own protocols. For TCRbeta analysis, collaborators shipped samples as frozen whole blood, isolated PBMCs, or DNA extracted from either of those sample types. Based on the germline V gene, the CDR1 and CDR2 sequences are SGDLS and YYNGEE. From V the trimming removes 4 bases and from J it removes 3 bases, while the gene matches leave 15 bases of the junction unaccounted for. The CDR3 starts with the cysteine, ends with the phenylalanine, and has 19 residues. Of the read, only the CDR3 DNA is kept; its 57 bases are in frame from base 1. A single count supports this clone. No antigen is known for it. Base qualities are missing; no much larger clone stands one base away.

The sequenced sample was peripheral blood. This sequence uses TRBV9 and TRBJ2-3; the junction holds 12 bases that match TRBD1. The receptor was derived from a man between 60 and 75 years old with acute or convalescent COVID-19. In nucleotide form, the sequence is TGTGCCAGCAGCTCGACCCCGGGACAGGGGGCGCCCCGAACAGATACGCAGTATTTT. This encodes CASSSTPGQGAPRTDTQYF.